This TCR beta chain was recovered during a study of tumor-infiltrating lymphocytes in primary liver carcinoma. Study results and caveats: Tumor-adjacent and tumor-blood pairs showed less overlap than tumor region pairs.

The CDR3 runs to 15 residues. Per germline, CDR1 MNHNY and CDR2 SVGAGI (reference sequence). Trimming removed 5 bases from V and 3 bases from J, with 13 bases in between. In the case of this clonotype: Its target is not known.

The researchers produced TCR beta cDNA from 500 to 550 ng total RNA with a constant-region primer. Slightly modified ARM-PCR, run as three nested multiplex PCR rounds, produced the TCR beta libraries. It was with TRBV1-TRBV30 forward primers and a C-beta reverse primer that the first two PCR rounds were run, at approximately 10 cycles each. TCRdb reanalysed the multiplex PCR reads using MiXCR and keeps one entry per CDR3 protein. The table lists roughly 330,000 distinct CDR3 sequences, roughly two thirds of them singletons, with roughly 6.5% in the top ten. In addition to blood RNA drawn from unsorted whole blood, germline DNA was extracted.

The rearrangement joins TRBV6-6 to TRBJ2-2, with D possibly being TRBD1 (5 bases). The TCR sequence derives from a man between 40 and 49 years old with primary liver carcinoma and hepatitis B virus infection. The sample taken for sequencing was peripheral blood. CDR3 residues: CASSRDSADTGELFF. The CDR3 DNA is TGTGCCAGCAGTCGTGACAGCGCGGACACCGGGGAGCTGTTTTTT.